This T cell receptor (beta chain) is drawn from a study of blood T cell repertoires in COVID-19 (dated by TCRdb to the early 2020s). Looking at the study overall: Collaborator samples came from the United States, Italy and Spain and covered acute and convalescent phases of COVID-19. The prospective study material was composed of cDNA or gDNA derived from T cells, B-cell-depleted T cells, or PBMCs. Subjects who had been exposed to COVID-19, were actively infected with it, or had recovered from it provided the deeply sampled blood TCRbeta repertoires that made up the dataset. A freely available public database, intended as a resource for researchers studying the immune response to SARS-CoV-2, is where the repertoires were released. Samples were obtained from the ongoing ImmuneRACE study (first 160 participants) and from 1,254 subjects provided by 6 global collaborators. Nearly every sample came with metadata listing a de-identified subject ID, COVID-19 status, age in years and sex. HLA class I and class II types, where available, came from metadata supplied by the sample provider rather than from assay-based typing. Overall study outcomes, separate from this receptor: The quantity of clinical and demographic metadata differed by source and by participant and was supplied without curation.

Comments on this clone: Its binding antigen is unknown. Base qualities are not recorded, but no much larger clone differs from it by a single base.

The immunoSEQ Assay, a bias-controlled multiplex PCR, was used to amplify TCRbeta CDR3 regions from genomic DNA. The study's own analysis went as follows. The number of nucleated cells in each sample was estimated by amplification of reference gene primers within the assay. To quantify the absolute abundance of each unique TCRbeta CDR3 rearrangement, sequence reads were collapsed and filtered. For each sample, productive Simpson clonality was calculated as the square root of Simpson's diversity index across productive rearrangements. In TCRdb, the immuneACCESS table is reduced to in-frame sequences with V and J assigned. These tables do not hold every clone; where another copy was compared, an unresolved V gene accounts for under half, and the others remain unexplained. The V and J calls and clone size were taken over from that table, and D and trimming were inferred from the DNA. The sample has 160,000 or so clones on record, approximately 80% of them singletons. The ten largest make up approximately 6% of the sample.

V loses 2 bases of germline sequence and J loses 0 bases, and the interval between the two ends is 11 bases. The germline V gene (reference sequence) yields GTSNPN for CDR1 and SVGIG for CDR2. Its CDR3 holds 15 amino acids, cysteine through phenylalanine. The only DNA kept is the CDR3, 45 bases in frame from the first base. Participants in the prospective study were enrolled through a virtual design, were aged 18 to 89 years, and lived in 20 to 30 United States geographic areas. In the prospective study, cohorts were assigned on the basis of participant-reported clinical history obtained from a screening survey and a study questionnaire. ImmuneRACE Cohort 3 recovered participants were defined by two consecutive negative NP/OP PCR tests, healthcare professional clearance, or symptom resolution. In the prospective study, whole blood, serum and a nasopharyngeal or oropharyngeal swab were collected from each participant by mobile phlebotomists. Over a roughly 2-month period, participants in the prospective study had the option of providing additional blood draws and questionnaires. Prospective study blood samples were shipped either frozen or at room temperature before DNA extraction.

The specimen was PBMCs or T cells enriched from blood (not recorded which). The sequence was collected from a man aged 35 to 55 who had recovered from COVID-19. The V and J genes are TRBV30 and TRBJ1-3; no D gene call is confident. The nucleotide sequence reads TGTGCCTGGAGTTCCCGCCGGGGCTCTGGAAACACCATATATTTT. Translated, this is CAWSSRRGSGNTIYF. Where the CDR3 stops, the reference TRBV30 and TRBJ1-3 genes take over; the full variable domain is SQTIHQWPATLVQPVGSPLSLECTVEGTSNPNLYWYRQAAGRGLQLLFYSVGIGQISSEVPQNLSASRPQDRQFILSSKKLLLSDSGFYLCAWSSRRGSGNTIYFGEGSWLTVV.